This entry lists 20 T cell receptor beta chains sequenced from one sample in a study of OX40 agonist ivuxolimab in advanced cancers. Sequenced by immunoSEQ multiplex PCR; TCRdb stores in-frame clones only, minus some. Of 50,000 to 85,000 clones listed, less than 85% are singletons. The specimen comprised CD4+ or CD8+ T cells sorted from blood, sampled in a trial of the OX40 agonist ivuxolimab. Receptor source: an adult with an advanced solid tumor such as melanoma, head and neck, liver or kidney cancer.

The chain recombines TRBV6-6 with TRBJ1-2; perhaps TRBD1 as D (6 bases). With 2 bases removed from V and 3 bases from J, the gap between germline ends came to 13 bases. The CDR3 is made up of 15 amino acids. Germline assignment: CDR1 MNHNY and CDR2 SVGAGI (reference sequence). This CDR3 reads CASSYTRGGDYGYTF. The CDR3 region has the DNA TGTGCCAGCAGTTACACCCGGGGGGGCGACTATGGCTACACCTTC.

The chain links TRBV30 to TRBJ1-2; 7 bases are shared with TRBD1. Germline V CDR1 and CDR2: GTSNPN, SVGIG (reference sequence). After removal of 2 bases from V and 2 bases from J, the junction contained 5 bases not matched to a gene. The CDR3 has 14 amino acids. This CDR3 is CAWSLTTGNYGYTF. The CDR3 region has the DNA TGTGCCTGGAGTCTTACGACAGGGAACTATGGCTACACCTTC.

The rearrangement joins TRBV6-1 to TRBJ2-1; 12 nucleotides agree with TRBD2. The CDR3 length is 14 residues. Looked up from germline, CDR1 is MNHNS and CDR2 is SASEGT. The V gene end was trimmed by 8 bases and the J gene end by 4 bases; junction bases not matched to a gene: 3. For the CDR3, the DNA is TGTGCCAGCGGACTAGCGGGAACATACAATGAGCAGTTCTTC. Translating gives CASGLAGTYNEQFF.

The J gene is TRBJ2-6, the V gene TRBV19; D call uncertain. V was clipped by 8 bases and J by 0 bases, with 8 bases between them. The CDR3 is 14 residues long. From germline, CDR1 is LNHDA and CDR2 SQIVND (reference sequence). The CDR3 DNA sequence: TGTGCCAGTCTTATATCCTCTGGGGCCAACGTCCTGACTTTC. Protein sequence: CASLISSGANVLTF.

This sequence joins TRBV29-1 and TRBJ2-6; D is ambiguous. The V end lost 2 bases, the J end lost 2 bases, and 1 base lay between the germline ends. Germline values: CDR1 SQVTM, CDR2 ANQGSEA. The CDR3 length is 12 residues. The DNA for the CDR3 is TGCAGCGTTGAAACTGGGGCCAACGTCCTGACTTTC. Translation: CSVETGANVLTF.

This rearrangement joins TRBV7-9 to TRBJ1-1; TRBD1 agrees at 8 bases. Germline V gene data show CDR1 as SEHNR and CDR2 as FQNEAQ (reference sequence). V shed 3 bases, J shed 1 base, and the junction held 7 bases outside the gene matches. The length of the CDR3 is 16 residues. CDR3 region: CASSFPRGRTNTEAFF. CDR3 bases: TGTGCCAGCAGCTTTCCCAGGGGGCGGACGAACACTGAAGCTTTCTTT.

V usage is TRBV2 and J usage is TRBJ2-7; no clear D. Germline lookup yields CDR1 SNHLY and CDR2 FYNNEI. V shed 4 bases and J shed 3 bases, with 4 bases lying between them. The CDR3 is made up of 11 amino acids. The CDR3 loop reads CASSGVYEQYF. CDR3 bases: TGTGCCAGCAGTGGCGTCTACGAGCAGTACTTC.

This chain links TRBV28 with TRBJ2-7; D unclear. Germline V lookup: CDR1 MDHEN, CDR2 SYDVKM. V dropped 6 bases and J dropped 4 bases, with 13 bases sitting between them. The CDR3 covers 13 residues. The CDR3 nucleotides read TGTGCCAGCAGCCCGACTTCCCCTTACGAGCAGTACTTC. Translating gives CASSPTSPYEQYF.

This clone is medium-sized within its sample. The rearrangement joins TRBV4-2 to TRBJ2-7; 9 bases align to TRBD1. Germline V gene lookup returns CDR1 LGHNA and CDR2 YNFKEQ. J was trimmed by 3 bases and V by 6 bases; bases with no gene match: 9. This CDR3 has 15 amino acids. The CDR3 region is CASSQTGQGVYEQYF. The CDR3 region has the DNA TGTGCCAGCAGTCAAACGGGACAGGGAGTCTACGAGCAGTACTTC.

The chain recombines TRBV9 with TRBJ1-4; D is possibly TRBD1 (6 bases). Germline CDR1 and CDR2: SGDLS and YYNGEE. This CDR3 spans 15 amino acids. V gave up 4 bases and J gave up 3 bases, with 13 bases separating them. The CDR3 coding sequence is TGTGCCAGCAGCTCGGGGGCGGGGTCTAATGAAAAACTGTTTTTT. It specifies CASSSGAGSNEKLFF.

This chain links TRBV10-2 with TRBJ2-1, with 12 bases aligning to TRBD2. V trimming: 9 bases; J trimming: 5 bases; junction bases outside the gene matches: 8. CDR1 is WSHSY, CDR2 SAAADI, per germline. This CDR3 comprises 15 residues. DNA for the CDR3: TGCGCCAGTTTGGATTGGACTAGCGGGGACAATGAGCAGTTCTTC. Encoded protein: CASLDWTSGDNEQFF.

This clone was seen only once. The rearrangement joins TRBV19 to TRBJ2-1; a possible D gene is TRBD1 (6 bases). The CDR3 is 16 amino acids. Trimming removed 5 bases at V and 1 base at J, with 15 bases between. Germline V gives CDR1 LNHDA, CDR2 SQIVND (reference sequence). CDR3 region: CASSPGDVPSYNEQFF. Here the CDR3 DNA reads TGTGCCAGTAGTCCAGGGGACGTTCCTTCCTACAATGAGCAGTTCTTC.

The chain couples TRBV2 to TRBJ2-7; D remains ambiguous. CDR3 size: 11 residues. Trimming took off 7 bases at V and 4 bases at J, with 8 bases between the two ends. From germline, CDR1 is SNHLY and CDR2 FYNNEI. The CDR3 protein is CASTRGYEQYF. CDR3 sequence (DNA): TGTGCCAGCACTAGAGGATACGAGCAGTACTTC.

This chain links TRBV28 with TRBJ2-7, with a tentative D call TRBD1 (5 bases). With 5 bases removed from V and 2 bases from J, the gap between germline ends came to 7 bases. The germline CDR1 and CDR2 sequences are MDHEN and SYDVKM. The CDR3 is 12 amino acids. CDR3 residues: CASSRQPYEQYF. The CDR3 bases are TGTGCCAGCAGTCGACAGCCCTACGAGCAGTACTTC. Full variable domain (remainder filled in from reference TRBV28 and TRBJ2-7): DVKVTQSSRYLVKRTGEKVFLECVQDMDHENMFWYRQDPGLGLRLIYFSYDVKMKEKGDIPEGYSVSREKKERFSLILESASTNQTSMYLCASSRQPYEQYFGPGTRLTVT.

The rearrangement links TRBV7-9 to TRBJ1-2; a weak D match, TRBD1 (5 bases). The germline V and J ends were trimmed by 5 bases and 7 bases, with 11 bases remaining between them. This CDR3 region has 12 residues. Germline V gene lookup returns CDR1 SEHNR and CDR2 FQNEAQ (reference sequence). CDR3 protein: CASSLPGFGYTF. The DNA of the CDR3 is TGTGCCAGCAGCCTGCCAGGGTTTGGCTACACCTTC. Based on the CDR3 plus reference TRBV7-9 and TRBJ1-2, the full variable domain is DTGVSQNPRHKITKRGQNVTFRCDPISEHNRLYWYRQTLGQGPEFLTYFQNEAQLEKSRLLSDRFSAERPKGSFSTLEIQRTEQGDSAMYLCASSLPGFGYTFGSGTRLTVV.

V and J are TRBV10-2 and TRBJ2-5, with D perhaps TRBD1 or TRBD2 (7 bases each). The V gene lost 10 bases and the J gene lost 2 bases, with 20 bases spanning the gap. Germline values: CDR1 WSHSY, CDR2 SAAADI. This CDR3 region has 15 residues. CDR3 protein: CATYRFRGGQETQYF. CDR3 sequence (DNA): TGCGCCACCTATCGATTCAGGGGGGGTCAAGAGACCCAGTACTTC.

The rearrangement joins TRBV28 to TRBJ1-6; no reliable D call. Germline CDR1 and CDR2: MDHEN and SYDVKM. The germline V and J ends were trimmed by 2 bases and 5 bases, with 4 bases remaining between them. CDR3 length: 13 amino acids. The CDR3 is CASSLLHNSPLHF. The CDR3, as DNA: TGTGCCAGCAGTTTACTCCATAATTCACCCCTCCACTTT.

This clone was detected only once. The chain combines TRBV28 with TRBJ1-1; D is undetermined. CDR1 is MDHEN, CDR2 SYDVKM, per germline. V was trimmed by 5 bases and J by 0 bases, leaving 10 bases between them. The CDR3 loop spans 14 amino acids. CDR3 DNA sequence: TGTGCCAGCAGTCCTCCGCACATGAACACTGAAGCTTTCTTT. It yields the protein CASSPPHMNTEAFF. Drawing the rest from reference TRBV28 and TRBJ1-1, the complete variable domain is DVKVTQSSRYLVKRTGEKVFLECVQDMDHENMFWYRQDPGLGLRLIYFSYDVKMKEKGDIPEGYSVSREKKERFSLILESASTNQTSMYLCASSPPHMNTEAFFGQGTRLTVV.

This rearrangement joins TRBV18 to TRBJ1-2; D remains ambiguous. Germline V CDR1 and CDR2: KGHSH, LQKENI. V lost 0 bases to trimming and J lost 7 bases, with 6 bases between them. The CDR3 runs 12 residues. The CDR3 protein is CASSPPISGYTF. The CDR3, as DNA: TGTGCCAGCTCACCACCGATAAGTGGCTACACCTTC.

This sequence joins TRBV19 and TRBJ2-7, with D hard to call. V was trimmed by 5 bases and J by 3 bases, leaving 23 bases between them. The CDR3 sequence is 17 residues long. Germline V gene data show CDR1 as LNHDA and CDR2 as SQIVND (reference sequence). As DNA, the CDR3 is TGTGCCAGTAGTGTCCGGGCCCCTCAAGGAAGGTACTACGAGCAGTACTTC. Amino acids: CASSVRAPQGRYYEQYF.